Listed below are T cell receptor beta chains from one sample, sequenced in a study of radiotherapy plus CTLA-4 blockade in lung cancer. Assay: immunoSEQ multiplex PCR; the TCRdb copy retains only in-frame clones and omits some. The data contain about 73,000 clones, roughly 84% of them singletons. Sequenced material: peripheral blood, taken from a patient treated with radiotherapy plus ipilimumab. These receptors were obtained from a human donor with non-small cell lung cancer that progressed on radiotherapy plus ipilimumab. Each CDR3 is given with its conserved first and last residue. The D gene is left open where the match is weak. Rows may omit the clone size; those that give it use once, few, many or a size class.

CDR3 DNA | CDR3 protein | V gene | D gene | clone size | J gene | CDR3 length
TGTGCCAGCAGCGTAGAGGGCTACACTGAAGCTTTCTTT | CASSVEGYTEAFF | TRBV9 | NA | NA | TRBJ1-1 | 13
TGTGCCAGCAGCGTAAAATGGGATACGCAGTATTTT | CASSVKWDTQYF | TRBV9 | NA | once | TRBJ2-3 | 12
TGTGCCAGTCAGACCTGGGAAGGGAACACCGGGGAGCTGTTTTTT | CASQTWEGNTGELFF | TRBV27 | NA | NA | TRBJ2-2 | 15
TGTGCCAGCAGGAGGGACAGATACACAGATACGCAGTATTTT | CASRRDRYTDTQYF | TRBV2 | TRBD1 | NA | TRBJ2-3 | 14
TGTGCCACCAACCTTGCAACTAATGAAAAACTGTTTTTT | CATNLATNEKLFF | TRBV6-1 | NA | NA | TRBJ1-4 | 13
TGTGCCAGCAGTGCCCGGACAGGGCACACAGATACGCAGTATTTT | CASSARTGHTDTQYF | TRBV28 | TRBD1 | NA | TRBJ2-3 | 15
TGCAGCGTGTCCGTGACATCGTCCTACGAGCAGTACTTC | CSVSVTSSYEQYF | TRBV29-1 | NA | NA | TRBJ2-7 | 13
TGCGCCAGCAGCCAACTTCCAGGGGGTTCGTACACCGGGGAGCTGTTTTTT | CASSQLPGGSYTGELFF | TRBV4-1 | TRBD1 | NA | TRBJ2-2 | 17
TGTGCCACACGGGGGATGGCCAGCCTTAATGAAAAACTGTTTTTT | CATRGMASLNEKLFF | TRBV27 | NA | NA | TRBJ1-4 | 15
TGTGCCAGCACCGGGACAGGGGGCGCGAAGCCCCAGCATTTT | CASTGTGGAKPQHF | TRBV2 | TRBD1 | NA | TRBJ1-5 | 14
TGTGCCAGCGGGACAAACGGAAACACCATATATTTT | CASGTNGNTIYF | TRBV2 | NA | NA | TRBJ1-3 | 12
TGTGCCAGCAGCCAACGACAGGGGGCGAATGAAAAACTGTTTTTT | CASSQRQGANEKLFF | TRBV13 | TRBD1 | NA | TRBJ1-4 | 15
TGTGCCTATATGGTCCCTAGCCGCTACGATGAGCAGTTCTTC | CAYMVPSRYDEQFF | TRBV30 | NA | NA | TRBJ2-1 | 14
TGTGCCAGCAGCTCCCCTCAGCGGGGAATAGCCAAAAACATTCAGTACTTC | CASSSPQRGIAKNIQYF | TRBV5-8 | TRBD2 | NA | TRBJ2-4 | 17
TGCGCCAGCTCTGGACGGTCCTACAATGAGCAGTTCTTC | CASSGRSYNEQFF | TRBV5-1 | NA | NA | TRBJ2-1 | 13
TGTGCCACCAGCAGAGTGGGGGCCGGGGAGCTGTTTTTT | CATSRVGAGELFF | TRBV15 | NA | NA | TRBJ2-2 | 13
TGTGCCAGCAGTTACGGACTAGCGGGAGCCCCTGGCACAGATACGCAGTATTTT | CASSYGLAGAPGTDTQYF | TRBV27 | TRBD2 | NA | TRBJ2-3 | 18
TGTGCCAGCAGCTTGAGTCGCCGGAACACTGAAGCTTTCTTT | CASSLSRRNTEAFF | TRBV5-6 | NA | NA | TRBJ1-1 | 14
TGTGCCAGCAGCTTGGGATCCTTGAACACTGAAGCTTTCTTT | CASSLGSLNTEAFF | TRBV7-8 | NA | NA | TRBJ1-1 | 14
TGTGCCACCAGCAGAGCCGGACAGGCCGACAATGAGCAGTTCTTC | CATSRAGQADNEQFF | TRBV15 | TRBD1 | NA | TRBJ2-1 | 15
TGTGCCACCAGTATGGGTATTTCACCCCAGCCCCAGCATTTT | CATSMGISPQPQHF | TRBV19 | NA | NA | TRBJ1-5 | 14
TGTGCCAGCAGTGACGTCTCCCCCGAGGGGGGCTCCTACAATGAGCAGTTCTTC | CASSDVSPEGGSYNEQFF | TRBV6-4 | NA | NA | TRBJ2-1 | 18
TGTGCCAGCAGCCGCGCAGGGGGCTCCCTCTCCTACGAGCAGTACTTC | CASSRAGGSLSYEQYF | TRBV7-2 | TRBD1 | NA | TRBJ2-7 | 16
TGTGCCAGCAGCTTAGAATCCTTACACCTCGGTTCCGATAGCTATGGCTACACCTTC | CASSLESLHLGSDSYGYTF | TRBV13 | NA | NA | TRBJ1-2 | 19
TGTGCCAGTCGGGACAGGCCCGGGGAGACCCAGTACTTC | CASRDRPGETQYF | TRBV27 | TRBD1 | NA | TRBJ2-5 | 13
TGTGCTAGTGGTTTCGGCGGTGTGGGTAATGAGCAGTTCTTC | CASGFGGVGNEQFF | TRBV12-5 | NA | NA | TRBJ2-1 | 14
TGTGCCTGGACTGGAATTTCGCCGAGCACAGATACGCAGTATTTT | CAWTGISPSTDTQYF | TRBV30 | NA | NA | TRBJ2-3 | 15
TGTGCCAGCAGTGAAGTGGGGGATGGGCAGCCCCAGCATTTT | CASSEVGDGQPQHF | TRBV6-1 | NA | NA | TRBJ1-5 | 14
TGTGCCAGCAGCCCTTTGGGCGGGAGGGCCGTTGAGCAGTTCTTC | CASSPLGGRAVEQFF | TRBV14 | TRBD2 | NA | TRBJ2-1 | 15
TGCGCCAGCAGCTTGGGGACCGGGGCAGATACGCAGTATTTT | CASSLGTGADTQYF | TRBV5-1 | NA | once | TRBJ2-3 | 14
TGTGCCAGCAGCTTATTGAAGACAAAACAGGAGACCCAGTACTTC | CASSLLKTKQETQYF | TRBV7-9 | NA | NA | TRBJ2-5 | 15